Below, 25 T cell receptor beta chains from the same sample are listed, as sequenced in a study of beta chain features in type 1 diabetes. Expressed TCRB transcripts were sequenced, since all the RNA that had been isolated was reverse transcribed. The method was immunoSEQ multiplex PCR; TCRdb's version includes in-frame clones alone and lacks a portion of them. The sample holds roughly 610,000 clones, 15% seen once. Sample: naive CD4+ T cells from blood. These receptors were obtained from a man between 18 and 29 years old in good health.

The chain recombines TRBV4-1 with TRBJ2-2, with 9 bases matching TRBD1. V lost 1 base to trimming and J lost 1 base; unmatched junction nucleotides: 10. The CDR3 totals 19 residues. Germline V gives CDR1 MGHRA, CDR2 YSYEKL. The CDR3 sequence is CASSQVRTGGKWNTGELFF. In DNA form, the CDR3 reads TGCGCCAGCAGCCAAGTAAGAACAGGGGGCAAGTGGAACACCGGGGAGCTGTTTTTT.

This clone was counted a few times. This rearrangement joins TRBV29-1 to TRBJ2-3; 10 positions agree with TRBD1. V lost 4 bases to trimming and J lost 2 bases; unmatched junction nucleotides: 6. Germline assignment: CDR1 SQVTM and CDR2 ANQGSEA. This CDR3 spans 15 amino acids. The CDR3 nucleotides are TGCAGCGTTGGACGGGGACAGGGGCTCACAGATACGCAGTATTTT. Translation gives CSVGRGQGLTDTQYF.

This clone was found a few times. The V and J genes are TRBV5-4 and TRBJ2-1; D is ambiguous. The ends were cut back, 0 bases at V and 6 bases at J, with 7 bases in the middle. The germline CDR1 and CDR2 sequences are SGHNT and YYREEE (reference sequence). The CDR3 totals 13 residues. This chain's CDR3 is CASSLGAGNEQFF. In DNA, the CDR3 is TGTGCCAGCAGCTTGGGAGCTGGCAATGAGCAGTTCTTC.

This clone was found a few times. The V gene is TRBV19, the J gene TRBJ2-1; TRBD1 might be the D (6 bases). This CDR3 is built from 15 residues. Germline V gives CDR1 LNHDA, CDR2 SQIVND (reference sequence). V was clipped by 6 bases and J by 8 bases, with 20 bases between them. CDR3 DNA sequence: TGTGCCAGTAGCGGACAGCAAGGAGCTGGCTATGAGCAGTTCTTC. This encodes CASSGQQGAGYEQFF.

This clone was seen a handful of times. In DNA, the CDR3 is TGTGCCAGCAGGGCTCGGGGGTGGGGAGAGACCCAGTACTTC. This sequence encodes CASRARGWGETQYF. The chain combines TRBV7-6 with TRBJ2-5; a possible D gene is TRBD2 (6 bases). V dropped 6 bases and J dropped 4 bases, with 15 bases sitting between them. Germline V gene data show CDR1 as SGHVS and CDR2 as FNYEAQ. The CDR3 consists of 14 residues.

In this sample, this clone turned up a few times. The CDR3 DNA is TGTGCCAGCAGCTTACCCCTGACAGGGAGGAACTACGAGCAGTACTTC. Translated: CASSLPLTGRNYEQYF. V gene TRBV7-9 combines with J gene TRBJ2-7; D may be TRBD1 (7 bases). The CDR3 is 16 residues long. Germline assignment: CDR1 SEHNR and CDR2 FQNEAQ (reference sequence). V gave up 2 bases and J gave up 3 bases, with 17 bases separating them. The complete variable domain, with remaining parts taken from reference TRBV7-9 and TRBJ2-7, reads DTGVSQNPRHKITKRGQNVTFRCDPISEHNRLYWYRQTLGQGPEFLTYFQNEAQLEKSRLLSDRFSAERPKGSFSTLEIQRTEQGDSAMYLCASSLPLTGRNYEQYFGPGTRLTVT.

The gene calls are TRBV7-2 and TRBJ2-3; no clear D gene. The CDR3 is 11 residues long. V lost 6 bases, J lost 2 bases, and 3 bases lay in between. Germline-derived CDR1 and CDR2 are SGHTA and FQGNSA. The DNA for the CDR3 is TGTGCCAGCAGAAACACAGATACGCAGTATTTT. Encoded protein: CASRNTDTQYF.

This clone was observed many times. The CDR3 coding sequence is TGTGCCAGCAGCCAAGTCGAGAACACCATATATTTT. Translation: CASSQVENTIYF. V usage is TRBV14 and J usage is TRBJ1-3; unclear D gene. V gave up 1 base and J gave up 7 bases, with 5 bases separating them. This CDR3 contains 12 residues. CDR1 is SGHDN, CDR2 FVKESK, per germline.

A few counts support this clone. The V and J genes are TRBV5-1 and TRBJ2-1, with 9 nucleotides matching TRBD2. Trimming took 3 bases from V and 9 from J; bases not matched to a gene: 10. This CDR3 spans 15 amino acids. Germline lookup yields CDR1 SGHRS and CDR2 YFSETQ. CDR3 protein: CASSSMASGDIEQFF. For the CDR3, the DNA is TGCGCCAGCAGCTCTATGGCTAGCGGGGATATTGAGCAGTTCTTC.

The V and J genes are TRBV7-6 and TRBJ1-1; D remains unclear. CDR3 length equals 13 residues. The V gene's germline CDR1 is SGHVS and CDR2 FNYEAQ. V lost 1 base, J lost 1 base, and 4 bases lay in between. The DNA of the CDR3 is TGTGCCAGCAGCTTAGTAAAGAACACTGAAGCTTTCTTT. It codes for CASSLVKNTEAFF.

This clone was found many times. The J gene is TRBJ2-3, the V gene TRBV7-6; perhaps TRBD2 as D (5 bases). The length of the CDR3 is 11 residues. Germline CDR1 is SGHVS and CDR2 is FNYEAQ. The V gene lost 5 bases and the J gene lost 6 bases, with 6 bases spanning the gap. The CDR3 DNA is TGTGCCAGCAGCCAGCGGGATACGCAGTATTTT. Protein sequence: CASSQRDTQYF.

This clone was seen only once. The chain has TRBV7-2 and TRBJ2-3; 8 bases agree with TRBD2. There are 16 residues in the CDR3. The germline gives CDR1 SGHTA, CDR2 FQGNSA. Trimming took 0 bases from V and 1 from J; bases not matched to a gene: 3. CDR3 bases: TGTGCCAGCAGCTTAGCAGGGACTAGAGGCACAGATACGCAGTATTTT. Its translation is CASSLAGTRGTDTQYF.

The V call is TRBV13, the J call TRBJ2-7; D is perhaps TRBD1 or TRBD2 (5 bases each). Trimming left V 5 bases short and J 2 bases short, with 22 bases between. CDR3 length: 17 residues. Germline CDR1 is PRHDT and CDR2 is FYEKMQ (reference sequence). This CDR3 is CASSLRGLLRAPYEQYF. The CDR3 DNA sequence: TGTGCCAGCAGCCTCCGGGGCCTCTTGCGCGCACCCTACGAGCAGTACTTC. Full variable domain (outside the CDR3, taken from reference TRBV13 and TRBJ2-7): AAGVIQSPRHLIKEKRETATLKCYPIPRHDTVYWYQQGPGQDPQFLISFYEKMQSDKGSIPDRFSAQQFSDYHSELNMSSLELGDSALYFCASSLRGLLRAPYEQYFGPGTRLTVT.

V and J are TRBV15 and TRBJ2-1; 11 bases align to TRBD2. Germline values: CDR1 LNHNV, CDR2 YYDKDF (reference sequence). This CDR3 has 16 residues. V trimming: 9 bases; J trimming: 3 bases; junction bases outside the gene matches: 10. The CDR3 region is CATTGGTSGSYNEQFF. The CDR3 nucleotides are TGTGCCACTACGGGGGGAACTAGCGGGAGCTACAATGAGCAGTTCTTC. The full variable domain, in which reference TRBV15 and TRBJ2-1 provide the parts outside the CDR3, is DAMVIQNPRYQVTQFGKPVTLSCSQTLNHNVMYWYQQKSSQAPKLLFHYYDKDFNNEADTPDNFQSRRPNTSFCFLDIRSPGLGDTAMYLCATTGGTSGSYNEQFFGPGTRLTVL.

V is TRBV28 and J is TRBJ2-5; no firm D call. The germline V gene encodes CDR1 MDHEN and CDR2 SYDVKM. Deletions cut 6 bases from V and 2 bases from J, with 16 bases between. The CDR3 runs 15 residues. The CDR3, as DNA: TGTGCCAGCAGCCCCCACCTGCCATTTCAAGAGACCCAGTACTTC. Translating gives CASSPHLPFQETQYF.

Only a few counts were recorded for this clone. V gene TRBV4-2 combines with J gene TRBJ2-5, with 9 bases matching TRBD2. The J call may not be correct, given that the DNA end is closer to TRBJ2-7. Germline CDR1 LGHNA, CDR2 YNFKEQ. The length of the CDR3 is 14 residues. The DNA of the CDR3 is TGTGCCAGCAGCCAAGGGAGCGGGGGGTACGAGCAGTACTTC. Translated: CASSQGSGGYEQYF.

This clone occurred a few times. The chain is built from TRBV7-9 and TRBJ1-2; no firm D call. Germline CDR1 and CDR2: SEHNR and FQNEAQ (reference sequence). CDR3 length equals 13 residues. V was clipped by 1 base and J by 4 bases, with 7 bases between them. The CDR3 DNA reads as TGTGCCAGCAGCTTAGGGGCAGGCTATGGCTACACCTTC. Translation gives CASSLGAGYGYTF.

As to this clone: The same CDR3 is also encoded by other DNA sequences in this sample. This chain joins TRBV5-6 and TRBJ2-4, with a possible D match to TRBD1 (6 bases). V was clipped by 2 bases and J by 0 bases, with 6 bases between them. The CDR3 sequence is 14 residues long. The germline V gene encodes CDR1 SGHDT and CDR2 YYEEEE. This CDR3 is CASSLGGAKNIQYF. The CDR3 DNA reads TGTGCCAGCAGCTTAGGGGGAGCCAAAAACATTCAGTACTTC.

This clone has just one count. The chain has TRBV5-1 and TRBJ2-7; D is perhaps TRBD1 (5 bases). Germline loops: CDR1 SGHRS, CDR2 YFSETQ. This CDR3 spans 14 amino acids. V lost 2 bases to trimming and J lost 2 bases, with 11 bases between them. CDR3 sequence (DNA): TGCGCCAGCAGCTTAACAGGACCGGCCTACGAGCAGTACTTC. It yields the protein CASSLTGPAYEQYF.

The rearrangement links TRBV5-6 to TRBJ1-5, with D possibly matching TRBD1 (6 bases). Trimming took 1 base from V and 5 from J, leaving 13 bases between them. Per germline, CDR1 SGHDT and CDR2 YYEEEE. The CDR3 is 15 amino acids. CDR3 sequence reads: CASSLRTVNHQPQHF. The CDR3 DNA is TGTGCCAGCAGCTTGAGGACAGTAAACCATCAGCCCCAGCATTTT. The complete variable domain, with remaining parts taken from reference TRBV5-6 and TRBJ1-5, reads DAGVTQSPTHLIKTRGQQVTLRCSPKSGHDTVSWYQQALGQGPQFIFQYYEEEERQRGNFPDRFSGHQFPNYSSELNVNALLLGDSALYLCASSLRTVNHQPQHFGDGTRLSIL.

The chain employs TRBV6-6 and TRBJ2-7; TRBD1 agrees at 7 bases. Germline CDR1 reads MNHNY; CDR2 reads SVGAGI (reference sequence). This CDR3 has 14 amino acids. Unmatched junction bases numbered 9, after V lost 6 bases and J lost 4 bases. The CDR3 spells CASRDREAPYEQYF. The CDR3, as DNA: TGTGCCAGCAGAGACAGGGAAGCGCCTTACGAGCAGTACTTC.

The chain employs TRBV5-1 and TRBJ2-1; 7 nucleotides match TRBD1. The CDR3 has 16 residues. After removal of 2 bases from V and 1 base from J, the junction contained 6 bases not matched to a gene. Germline V gives CDR1 SGHRS, CDR2 YFSETQ. CDR3: CASSFQGQASYNEQFF. The CDR3 DNA sequence: TGCGCCAGCAGCTTCCAAGGACAGGCGTCCTACAATGAGCAGTTCTTC.

This clone has more than one count but fewer than ten. V gene TRBV29-1 combines with J gene TRBJ1-2; D is uncertain. The V gene's germline CDR1 is SQVTM and CDR2 ANQGSEA. V was trimmed by 1 base and J by 12 bases, leaving 9 bases between them. The CDR3 is made up of 10 amino acids. This CDR3 reads CSVEGGSDTF. In DNA, the CDR3 is TGCAGCGTTGAAGGCGGGAGCGACACCTTC.

V and J are TRBV11-2 and TRBJ1-1, with D unresolved. The V end lost 5 bases, the J end lost 5 bases, and 12 bases lay between the germline ends. Germline lookup yields CDR1 SGHAT and CDR2 FQNNGV. CDR3 size: 13 residues. CDR3 bases: TGTGCCAGCAGCACTATAACAGAAACTGAAGCTTTCTTT. Protein: CASSTITETEAFF.

This clone appeared a few times. The J gene is TRBJ2-3, the V gene TRBV9; either TRBD1 or TRBD2 may supply D (5 bases each). From germline, CDR1 is SGDLS and CDR2 YYNGEE. V was pared by 4 bases and J by 2 bases, with 11 bases between. This CDR3 comprises 14 residues. For the CDR3, the DNA is TGTGCCAGCAGCCCGGGGCGCACCACAGATACGCAGTATTTT. It codes for CASSPGRTTDTQYF.